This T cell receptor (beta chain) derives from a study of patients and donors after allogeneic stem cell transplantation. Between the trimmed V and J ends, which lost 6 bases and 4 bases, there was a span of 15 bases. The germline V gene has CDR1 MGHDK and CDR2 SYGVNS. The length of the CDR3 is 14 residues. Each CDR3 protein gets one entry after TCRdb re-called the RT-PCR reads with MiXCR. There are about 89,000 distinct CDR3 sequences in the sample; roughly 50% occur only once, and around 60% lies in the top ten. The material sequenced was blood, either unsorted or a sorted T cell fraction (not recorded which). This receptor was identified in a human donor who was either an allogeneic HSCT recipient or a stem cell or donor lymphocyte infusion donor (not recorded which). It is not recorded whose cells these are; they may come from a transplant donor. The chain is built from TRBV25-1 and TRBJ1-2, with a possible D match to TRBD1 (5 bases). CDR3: CASSTVGDLYGYTF. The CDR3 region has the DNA TGTGCCAGCAGCACTGTAGGGGACCTCTATGGCTACACCTTC.